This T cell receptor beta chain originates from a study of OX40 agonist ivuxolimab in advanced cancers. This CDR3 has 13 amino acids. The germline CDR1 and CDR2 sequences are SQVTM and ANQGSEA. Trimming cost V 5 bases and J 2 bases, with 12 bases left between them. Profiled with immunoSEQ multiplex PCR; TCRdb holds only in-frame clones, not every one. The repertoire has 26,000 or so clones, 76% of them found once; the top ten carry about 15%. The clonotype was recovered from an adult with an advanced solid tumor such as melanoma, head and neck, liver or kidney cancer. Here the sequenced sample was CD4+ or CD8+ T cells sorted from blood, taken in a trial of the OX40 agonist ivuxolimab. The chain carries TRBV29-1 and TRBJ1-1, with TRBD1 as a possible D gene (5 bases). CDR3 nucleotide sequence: TGCAGCGTTCTTAAGTGGGGCAACACTGAAGCTTTCTTT. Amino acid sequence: CSVLKWGNTEAFF.